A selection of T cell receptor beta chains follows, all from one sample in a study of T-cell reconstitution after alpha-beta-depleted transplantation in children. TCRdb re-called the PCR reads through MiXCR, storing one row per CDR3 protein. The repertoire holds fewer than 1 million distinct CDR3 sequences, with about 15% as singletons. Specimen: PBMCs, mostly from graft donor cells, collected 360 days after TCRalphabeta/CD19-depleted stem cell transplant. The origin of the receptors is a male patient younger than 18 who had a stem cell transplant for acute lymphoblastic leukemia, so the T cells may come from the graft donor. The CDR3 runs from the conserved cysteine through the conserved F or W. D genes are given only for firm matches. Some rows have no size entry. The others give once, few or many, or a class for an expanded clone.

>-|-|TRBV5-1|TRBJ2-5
TGCGCCAGCAGCTCATTACTAGCACAAGAGACCCAGTACTTC
CASSSLLAQETQYF
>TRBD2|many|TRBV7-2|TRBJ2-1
TGTGCCCTTCCGCGGGGACTAGCGGGAGGGGGTGAGCAGTTCTTC
CALPRGLAGGGEQFF
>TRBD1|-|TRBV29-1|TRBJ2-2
TGCAGCGATGAAAGAACCTTAAGGTTCCCAGTACAGGGGCATACACATAACACCGGGGAGCTGTTTTTT
CSDERTLRFPVQGHTHNTGELFF
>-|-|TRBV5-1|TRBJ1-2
TGCGCCAGCAGCTTGTGGAAGAGGTCCAACTATGGCTACACCTTC
CASSLWKRSNYGYTF
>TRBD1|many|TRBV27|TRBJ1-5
TGTGCCAGCAGTTTAAGCGGGACAGGCCTTAGCAATCAGCCCCAGCATTTT
CASSLSGTGLSNQPQHF
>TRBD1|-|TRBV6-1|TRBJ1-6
TGTGCCAGCAACTACGGACAGGGAGGCGGTTCACCCCTCCACTTT
CASNYGQGGGSPLHF
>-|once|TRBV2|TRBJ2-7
TGTGCCAGCAGTGAAGCTAACGGCCTGTCCTACGAGCAGTACTTC
CASSEANGLSYEQYF
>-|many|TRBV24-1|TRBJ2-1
TGTGCCACCAGTGACTCCGACAGTGCCATCTACAATGAGCAGTTCTTC
CATSDSDSAIYNEQFF
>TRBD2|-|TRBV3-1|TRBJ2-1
TGTGCCAGCAGCCAAGAAGGACTAGCGGGTTACAATGAGCAGTTCTTC
CASSQEGLAGYNEQFF
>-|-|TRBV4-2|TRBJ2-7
TGTGCCAGCAGCCAAGATCAGTGGCGGGCCTACGAGCAGTACTTC
CASSQDQWRAYEQYF
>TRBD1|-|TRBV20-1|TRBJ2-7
TGCAGTGCTGTCCTCCAGCGCTCAACAGGGGGAGCCCCCTACGAGCAGTACTTC
CSAVLQRSTGGAPYEQYF
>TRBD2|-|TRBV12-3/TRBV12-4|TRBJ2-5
TGTGCCAGCAGTTGGACTAGCGGGAGTCCTGAGACCCAGTACTTC
CASSWTSGSPETQYF
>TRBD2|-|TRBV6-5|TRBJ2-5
TGTGCCAGCAAAAGTGGGCTAGCGGGAGAACTCCAAGAGACCCAGTACTTC
CASKSGLAGELQETQYF
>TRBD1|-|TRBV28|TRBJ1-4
TGTGCCAGTACAGGGGATGCAACTAATGAAAAACTGTTTTTT
CASTGDATNEKLFF
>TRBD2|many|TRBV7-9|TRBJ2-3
TGTGCCAGCACCTTGGGAGGGGCTAGCACAGATACGCAGTATTTT
CASTLGGASTDTQYF
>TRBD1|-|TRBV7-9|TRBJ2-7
TGTGCCAGCGAAGGGACAGGAGCCTACGAGCAGTACTTC
CASEGTGAYEQYF
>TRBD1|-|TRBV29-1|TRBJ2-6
TGCAGCGTGCCGACAGGGCTTTTAAGACGACCTGGGGCCAACGTCCTGACTTTC
CSVPTGLLRRPGANVLTF
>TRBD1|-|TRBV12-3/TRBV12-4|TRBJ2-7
TGTGCCAGCAGTTTGAGTTGGGGGACAGCTGCTTACGAGCAGTACTTC
CASSLSWGTAAYEQYF
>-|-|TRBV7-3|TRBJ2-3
TGTGCCAGCAGCTTAAGCTCTCGGGCAGATACGCAGTATTTT
CASSLSSRADTQYF
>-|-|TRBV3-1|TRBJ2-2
TGTGCCAGCAGTCTAACAGGGTCGGCCGGGGAGCTGTTTTTT
CASSLTGSAGELFF